This T cell receptor (beta chain) was documented in a study of T cell changes during pregnancy in multiple sclerosis. Germline CDR1 LNHDA, CDR2 SQIVND (reference sequence). The V and J ends lost 1 base and 3 bases respectively, with 10 bases between them. This CDR3 has 14 residues. Sequenced by immunoSEQ multiplex PCR; TCRdb stores in-frame clones only, minus some. This table has 55,000 to 65,000 clones, approximately 93% appearing once. The rearrangement uses TRBV19 and TRBJ2-7, with D uncertain. The TCR was taken from a female donor with multiple sclerosis, enrolled in a pregnancy study. Specimen: peripheral blood, collected after pregnancy. The chain's CDR3 is CASSIVDSDYEQYF. The CDR3 DNA sequence: TGTGCCAGTAGTATAGTCGACTCCGACTACGAGCAGTACTTC.